What follows describes a single T cell receptor (beta chain). What antigen it recognizes has not been identified. No base quality values were provided; no much bigger clone lies one nucleotide off. TCR CDR3 regions were amplified from genomic DNA by multiplex PCR using the deep immunoSEQ assay. Extracted genomic DNA from each cell subset was spread evenly across all wells of several immunoSEQ 96-well plates, with each plate serving as a replicate. For sorted subsets, approximately 190 ng genomic DNA, equal to tens of thousands of T cell genomes, was loaded into each replicate PCR. The purified libraries were quantified using a Qubit 3.0 fluorometer, sized with a Bioanalyzer 2100, and then quantified again using the KAPA Library Quantification kit. A separate single-read 150-cycle Illumina NextSeq 550 flow cell was used to sequence each immunoSEQ 96-well plate. As for the original processing: Because the immunoSEQ output held only junctional sequences and lacked quality scores, the filtering could not match the filtering applied to full-length reads. Sequences were annotated with PyIR, a Python wrapper for IgBLAST v1.9, and V/J genes and CDR3 were assigned using IMGT germline references. Reads were filtered out if the reads had weak V/J assignments (E-value above 1e-6), no CDR3, stop codons, out-of-frame junctions, or ambiguous translated residues. V3J clonotypes were defined by identical inferred V gene, J gene, and CDR3 amino acid sequence. Percentage overlap between repertoires was calculated by dividing the number of shared unique clonotypes by the size of the smaller repertoire. Richness of each repertoire was evaluated using RTK rarefaction, the Chao1 estimator, and Recon v2.1 estimates of unobserved clonotypes. For all TCRbeta clonotypes obtained by the gDNA method from a few donors, generation probabilities were computed with OLGA. TCRdb stores this immuneACCESS table with in-frame sequences only. Part of the clones is absent; in the studies checked, under half of the shortfall reflects unresolved V genes, and no reason is known for the rest. V, J and clone size were drawn from that table, and D and trimming were deduced from the DNA. The sample records fewer than 1.4 million clones, approximately 80% of which are singletons. Jointly, the top ten make up 0.5% to 0.65% of the sample.

This sample is part of a study of shared clonotypes between healthy human individuals (TCRdb year 2020). Background for the entire study: The cohort included a few men and a couple of women between 18 and 49 years of age. For each donor, CD4 naive and CD4 memory were each run on three plates, CD8 naive on two plates, and CD8 memory on one plate. To estimate repertoire size and how much clonotypes are shared between individuals, the study performed deep sequencing of blood TCR repertoires from about 5 healthy adults. To increase sequencing depth and limit assay-specific biases, TCR repertoire library preparation and sequencing were carried out by different laboratories using diverse techniques. Per donor, leukapheresis produced somewhere between about 0.9 and 9.5 billion PBMCs.

The CDR3 sequence holds 15 residues, the cysteine and phenylalanine included. The retained sequence is limited to the CDR3, 45 bases, with the frame set at the first base. The V and J ends are trimmed by 2 bases and 7 bases, leaving 17 bases between them. From a lookup of the germline V gene, CDR1 and CDR2 are SGHTA and FQGNSA. Results the study describes overall, beyond this receptor: Pairwise subsampling indicated that sequencing depth was expected to affect the degree of clonotype sharing among donors. Naive subsets generally had larger estimated clonotype richness than memory subsets. Sharing across several donors was observed for approximately 5% of naive CD4, over 3% of naive CD8, 2% to 2.5% of memory CD4, and less than 0.45% of memory CD8 clonotypes. Sampling was restricted to blood, and TCR repertoires in tissues likely differ from the TCR repertoires found in blood. Rarefaction of sorted-subset datasets indicated incomplete sequencing despite the large sequencing depth. Higher generation probabilities were observed for clonotypes shared by all four sorted-subset donors than for non-shared clonotypes. Because the study included a small number of donors, the genetic and exposure-history diversity represented was limited.

The donors were healthy, HIV-negative adults who had no recently reported acute infections or vaccinations. Every donor was a Caucasian adult residing in Nashville, Tennessee, USA. CD4+ T cells were enriched through magnetic negative selection, after which naive cells were positively selected on CD45RA and the remaining negative fraction served as the memory subset. Blood was obtained by leukapheresis, after which PBMCs were separated by Ficoll-Histopaque density gradient centrifugation and cryopreserved in liquid nitrogen vapor phase. Purity and quantity of every magnetically sorted T cell population were checked by analytical flow cytometry. From each sorted fraction, genomic DNA was isolated and quantified by UV absorbance on a Nanodrop 2000c.

The receptor comes from a man aged 18 to 29 in good health. Some clones in this sample may be carry-over from other donors' samples. The rearrangement combines TRBV7-2 with TRBJ1-2; matching of 6 bases hints at TRBD1 as the D gene. The sample comprised memory CD4+ T cells from PBMCs. The cell subset or site label for this specimen denotes: CD45RA-negative fraction. The DNA reads TGTGCCAGCAGCTTAACTACAGGGACCGTTGGTGGCTACACCTTC. This sequence encodes CASSLTTGTVGGYTF.